Shown below are 29 T cell receptor beta chains from a single sample sequenced in a study of shared clonotypes between healthy human individuals (dated by TCRdb to about 2020). Libraries came from the immunoSEQ multiplex PCR assay. As stored in TCRdb, this immuneACCESS dataset retains in-frame rearrangements with V and J assigned. A fraction of the clones does not appear; measured against another copy, unresolved V genes explain less than half of the discrepancy, and the remainder lacks a known reason. This sample holds approximately 1.5 million clones; 95% to 99% were observed only once. In total, the top ten clones hold roughly 0.45% of the sample. Specimen: naive CD4+ T cells sorted from blood. The sample's cell subset or site label, decoded: CD45RA+ positively selected. The receptors were sampled from a young man in good health.

This sequence joins TRBV27 and TRBJ2-1; 9 bases fit TRBD1. CDR3 length: 15 residues. The germline CDR1 and CDR2 sequences are MNHEY and SMNVEV (reference sequence). The V and J ends lost 6 bases and 7 bases, in that order; junction bases with no gene match: 10. The DNA for the CDR3 is TGTGCCAGCAGGATCGGGACAGGGTCTTTGAATGAGCAGTTCTTC. It is translated as CASRIGTGSLNEQFF.

This chain links TRBV2 with TRBJ1-1; D unclear. In germline, CDR1 is SNHLY, CDR2 FYNNEI. The CDR3 is 13 amino acids. Trimming shortened V by 7 bases and J by 4 bases, and 13 bases separated the two germline ends. Here the CDR3 DNA reads TGTGCCAGCATGAGGCCCCATGGCACTGAAGCTTTCTTT. Translated, it gives CASMRPHGTEAFF.

Here the CDR3 reads CASQGNQPQHF. CDR3 nucleotide sequence: TGTGCCAGCCAGGGCAATCAGCCCCAGCATTTT. The chain carries TRBV28 and TRBJ1-5; no clear D. Trimming cost V 8 bases and J 2 bases, with 4 bases left between them. The CDR3 runs 11 residues. Germline CDR1 and CDR2: MDHEN and SYDVKM. The full variable domain, rest sourced from reference TRBV28 and TRBJ1-5, is DVKVTQSSRYLVKRTGEKVFLECVQDMDHENMFWYRQDPGLGLRLIYFSYDVKMKEKGDIPEGYSVSREKKERFSLILESASTNQTSMYLCASQGNQPQHFGDGTRLSIL.

J is TRBJ1-2 and V is TRBV6-5, with no clear D. The germline V gene encodes CDR1 MNHEY and CDR2 SVGAGI. Trimming left V 0 bases short and J 2 bases short, with 10 bases between. The CDR3 spans 15 residues. The CDR3 sequence: CASSYSFSGNYGYTF. DNA of the CDR3: TGTGCCAGCAGTTACTCCTTTTCGGGGAACTATGGCTACACCTTC.

In this sample, this clone turned up once. The J gene is TRBJ2-5, the V gene TRBV28; either TRBD1 or TRBD2 may fit D (5 bases each). Germline lookup yields CDR1 MDHEN and CDR2 SYDVKM. Between the trimmed V and J ends, which lost 6 bases and 2 bases, there was a span of 10 bases. There are 13 residues in the CDR3. CDR3 bases: TGTGCCAGCAGCGTGGGGGATCAAGAGACCCAGTACTTC. This encodes CASSVGDQETQYF.

This clone showed up just once. The rearrangement uses TRBV28 and TRBJ2-3; perhaps D is TRBD1 or TRBD2 (5 bases each). V lost 4 bases and J 7 bases, leaving 15 bases between the germline ends. This CDR3 is 14 amino acids long. CDR1 and CDR2 from the germline V gene are MDHEN and SYDVKM. The CDR3 is CASSSWPEDNTQYF. CDR3 nucleotides: TGTGCCAGCAGTTCTTGGCCGGAGGACAATACGCAGTATTTT.

The rearrangement links TRBV19 to TRBJ2-1, with TRBD1 identical over 10 bases. The CDR3 sequence is 15 residues long. V dropped 7 bases and J dropped 4; count of bases not matched to a gene: 7. Germline CDR1 and CDR2: LNHDA and SQIVND (reference sequence). The CDR3 spells CASTETGGAYNEQFF. CDR3 coding DNA: TGTGCCAGTACCGAGACAGGGGGCGCTTACAATGAGCAGTTCTTC.

As for this clone: Other DNA sequences of this sample code for an identical CDR3. The rearrangement uses TRBV28 and TRBJ1-2; no clear D gene. This CDR3 is built from 12 residues. V was shortened by 5 bases and J by 4 bases, with 8 bases between the two germline ends. Germline V gene lookup returns CDR1 MDHEN and CDR2 SYDVKM. Here the CDR3 DNA reads TGTGCCAGCAGTGATTCTGGCTATGGCTACACCTTC. Encoded protein: CASSDSGYGYTF.

This sequence joins TRBV2 and TRBJ1-2; TRBD1 aligns across 8 bases. This CDR3 spans 15 amino acids. With V trimmed by 8 bases and J by 7 bases, 15 bases remained unmatched. Germline lookup yields CDR1 SNHLY and CDR2 FYNNEI. This CDR3 is CASPGDWDRRFGYTF. Here the CDR3 DNA reads TGTGCCAGCCCCGGTGATTGGGACAGGCGTTTTGGCTACACCTTC.

The chain has TRBV21-1 and TRBJ2-1; the table's D call, TRBD2, has no DNA check behind it. TRBV21-1 is annotated as a pseudogene. The CDR3 extends over 16 amino acids. For the CDR3, the DNA is TGTGCCAGCAGCAAAGTTTCGGGAGGTTCCTACAATGAGCAGTTCTTC. It yields the protein CASSKVSGGSYNEQFF.

This clone was counted once. The chain is built from TRBV25-1 and TRBJ2-1, with D maybe TRBD2 (6 bases). CDR1 is MGHDK and CDR2 is SYGVNS in the germline V gene. The V gene lost 3 bases and the J gene lost 5 bases, with 14 bases spanning the gap. The CDR3 contains 15 residues. The CDR3: CASSDRGTPHNEQFF. The CDR3 DNA is TGTGCCAGCAGTGACCGCGGGACTCCTCACAATGAGCAGTTCTTC.

This rearrangement joins TRBV10-2 to TRBJ2-5, with D maybe TRBD1 (6 bases). The DNA end is a closer match to TRBJ2-7, so the J assignment may be wrong. Germline V lookup: CDR1 WSHSY, CDR2 SAAADI. This CDR3 comprises 16 residues. The CDR3 DNA sequence: TGCGCCAGCAGCCGGTATATAAGCAGGGGTTACTACGAGCAGTACTTC. Its protein is CASSRYISRGYYEQYF.

The chain uses TRBV28 and TRBJ1-2; 7 bases line up with TRBD1. Trimming cost V 2 bases and J 1 base; bases outside gene matches: 1. The CDR3 consists of 14 residues. Germline CDR1 MDHEN, CDR2 SYDVKM. CDR3 sequence reads: CASSLGTVNYGYTF. In nucleotides, the CDR3 is TGTGCCAGCAGTTTAGGGACAGTTAACTATGGCTACACCTTC.

The rearrangement joins TRBV29-1 to TRBJ2-6; D perhaps matches TRBD1 (6 bases). Trimming took 1 base from V and 1 from J, leaving 35 bases between them. The CDR3 length is 24 residues. Germline CDR1 is SQVTM and CDR2 is ANQGSEA. CDR3 coding DNA: TGCAGCGTTGAAGGGGACGGACGAGGCACCGACAGGTACCGGTCGAGTTCTGGGGCCAACGTCCTGACTTTC. It specifies CSVEGDGRGTDRYRSSSGANVLTF.

This chain uses TRBV30 with TRBJ2-7; no firm D call. V was pared by 4 bases and J by 5 bases, with 6 bases between. The CDR3 has 10 amino acids. Looked up from germline, CDR1 is GTSNPN and CDR2 is SVGIG (reference sequence). The CDR3 loop is CAWIADEQYF. CDR3 nucleotides: TGTGCCTGGATCGCGGACGAGCAGTACTTC. Supplemented by reference TRBV30 and TRBJ2-7, the full variable domain reads SQTIHQWPATLVQPVGSPLSLECTVEGTSNPNLYWYRQAAGRGLQLLFYSVGIGQISSEVPQNLSASRPQDRQFILSSKKLLLSDSGFYLCAWIADEQYFGPGTRLTVT.

Comment on this clone: This specimen includes other DNA sequences encoding the same CDR3. The chain combines TRBV10-3 with TRBJ2-3, with TRBD2 identical over 9 bases. The CDR3 runs 11 residues. Per the germline V gene, CDR1 is ENHRY and CDR2 is SYGVKD. The CDR3 region is CATSGTDTQYF. CDR3 nucleotide sequence: TGTGCTACTAGCGGGACAGATACGCAGTATTTT.

The chain carries TRBV11-2 and TRBJ2-7; perhaps TRBD2 as D (5 bases). This CDR3 spans 15 amino acids. V lost 1 base, J lost 2 bases, and 12 bases lay in between. CDR1 SGHAT and CDR2 FQNNGV come from the germline V gene. The CDR3 DNA reads TGTGCCAGCAGCTTAGCGGGTAGGACTCCCTACGAGCAGTACTTC. It yields the protein CASSLAGRTPYEQYF.

As DNA, the CDR3 is TGTGCCAGCAGCGACACAGGGGGCCCCTACGAGCAGTACTTC. This gives the protein CASSDTGGPYEQYF. The V gene is TRBV6-1, the J gene TRBJ2-7; 9 bases are a match to TRBD1. The CDR3 covers 14 residues. The junction had 5 bases not matched to a gene; V was cut back by 6 bases and J by 2 bases. Germline CDR1 is MNHNS and CDR2 is SASEGT.

This clone was seen just once. This chain uses TRBV7-2 with TRBJ1-2; D remains ambiguous. The germline CDR1 and CDR2 sequences are SGHTA and FQGNSA. Trimming cost V 2 bases and J 2 bases, with 15 bases left between them. CDR3 length equals 16 residues. The CDR3 is CASSLTVLGSNYGYTF. The CDR3 nucleotides read TGTGCCAGCAGCTTAACGGTGTTAGGGAGCAACTATGGCTACACCTTC.

The rearrangement joins TRBV21-1 to TRBJ2-7; the table names TRBD1, a call not compared with the DNA. TRBV21-1 is shown as a pseudogene. The length of the CDR3 is 17 residues. This chain's CDR3 is CASSNPPPQGPPYEQYF. Here the CDR3 DNA reads TGTGCCAGCAGCAATCCTCCTCCTCAGGGGCCCCCCTACGAGCAGTACTTC.

A remark on this clone: The sample contains more than one DNA sequence encoding this CDR3. V and J are TRBV14 and TRBJ2-3, with D unclear. The CDR3 is 11 residues long. With 3 bases removed from V and 7 bases from J, the gap between germline ends came to 5 bases. In germline, CDR1 is SGHDN, CDR2 FVKESK. CDR3 protein: CASSQSNTQYF. CDR3 DNA: TGTGCCAGCAGCCAGTCAAATACGCAGTATTTT.

This rearrangement joins TRBV14 to TRBJ2-1; TRBD2 matches at 10 bases. The germline CDR1 and CDR2 sequences are SGHDN and FVKESK. The CDR3 spans 16 residues. The ends lost 2 bases at V and 10 bases at J; junction bases unmatched: 11. The chain's CDR3 is CASSQISGRAWVEQFF. The CDR3 DNA sequence: TGTGCCAGCAGCCAAATCAGCGGGAGGGCCTGGGTAGAGCAGTTCTTC.

The chain is built from TRBV5-5 and TRBJ2-3; tentative D call: TRBD2 (6 bases). This CDR3 has 15 residues. With 4 bases removed from V and 2 bases from J, the gap between germline ends came to 14 bases. CDR1 SGHKS and CDR2 YYEKEE come from the germline V gene (reference sequence). CDR3 coding DNA: TGTGCCAGCAGCGCTGGCGGGATTTTCACAGATACGCAGTATTTT. This gives the protein CASSAGGIFTDTQYF.

A word on this clone: Other nucleotide sequences in the sample specify the same CDR3. This rearrangement joins TRBV18 to TRBJ2-7; no clear D. Per germline, CDR1 KGHSH and CDR2 LQKENI. The CDR3 extends over 12 amino acids. The germline V and J ends were trimmed by 2 bases and 4 bases, with 6 bases remaining between them. For the CDR3, the DNA is TGTGCCAGCTCACCAAGCCCTTACGAGCAGTACTTC. Translated: CASSPSPYEQYF.

This clone was seen just once. The chain combines TRBV5-5 with TRBJ2-2; TRBD2 agrees at 8 bases. Germline loops: CDR1 SGHKS, CDR2 YYEKEE (reference sequence). The CDR3 is 15 amino acids. V gave up 4 bases and J gave up 5 bases; unmatched junction bases: 7. CDR3 sequence (DNA): TGTGCCAGCAGCGGACTAGCCCGAGAGACCGGGGAGCTGTTTTTT. As protein: CASSGLARETGELFF.

The rearrangement joins TRBV27 to TRBJ2-7; 13 nucleotides align to TRBD2. CDR1 and CDR2 from the germline V gene are MNHEY and SMNVEV (reference sequence). This CDR3 has 15 amino acids. The V segment lost 5 bases and the J segment 5 bases; nucleotides outside the gene matches: 6. CDR3 DNA sequence: TGTGCCAGCAGTAGGACTAGCGGGAGTCTAAACGAGCAGTACTTC. This codes for CASSRTSGSLNEQYF.

Note on this clone: Within the sample, other DNA sequences also encode this same CDR3. The J gene is TRBJ2-3, the V gene TRBV19; D uncertain. V lost 1 base and J lost 1, with 3 bases in between. The CDR3 has 13 residues. Germline loops: CDR1 LNHDA, CDR2 SQIVND (reference sequence). The CDR3 nucleotides are TGTGCCAGTAGTATAGCCGGCACAGATACGCAGTATTTT. Amino acid sequence: CASSIAGTDTQYF.

The chain has TRBV15 and TRBJ2-1, with D maybe TRBD2 (5 bases). The V gene lost 0 bases and the J gene lost 0 bases, with 6 bases spanning the gap. CDR1 LNHNV and CDR2 YYDKDF come from the germline V gene (reference sequence). The CDR3 totals 15 residues. The CDR3, as DNA: TGTGCCACCAGCAGAGACACTAGCTCCTACAATGAGCAGTTCTTC. Translated, it gives CATSRDTSSYNEQFF.

This sequence joins TRBV9 and TRBJ2-7; D tentatively reads TRBD1 or TRBD2 (5 bases each). V shed 0 bases and J shed 2 bases, with 24 bases lying between them. CDR3 size: 19 residues. Germline-derived CDR1 and CDR2 are SGDLS and YYNGEE. CDR3: CASSVDGASRTLGAYEQYF. Written as DNA, the CDR3 is TGTGCCAGCAGCGTAGACGGAGCTAGCCGGACCCTGGGGGCCTACGAGCAGTACTTC.